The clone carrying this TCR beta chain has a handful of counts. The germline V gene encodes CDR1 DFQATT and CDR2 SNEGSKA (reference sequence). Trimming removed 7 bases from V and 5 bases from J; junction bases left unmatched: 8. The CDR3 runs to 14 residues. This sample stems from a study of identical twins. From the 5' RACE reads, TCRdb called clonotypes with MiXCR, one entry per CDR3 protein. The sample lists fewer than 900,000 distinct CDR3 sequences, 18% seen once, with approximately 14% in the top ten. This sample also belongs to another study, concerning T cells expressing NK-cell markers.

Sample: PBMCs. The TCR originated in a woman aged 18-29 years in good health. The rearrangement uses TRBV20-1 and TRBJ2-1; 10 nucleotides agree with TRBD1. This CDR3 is CSGRQGAPDNEQFF. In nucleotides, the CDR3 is TGCAGTGGAAGACAGGGGGCGCCCGACAATGAGCAGTTCTTC.